This T cell receptor beta chain was profiled in a study of CD8 T cells in Susac syndrome. Overall study: Patients with Susac syndrome were therapy-naive, taking corticosteroids, with some also receiving intravenous immunoglobulin, or taking intravenous immunoglobulin alone at the time their blood was drawn.

This CDR3 comprises 16 residues. Germline CDR1 is SGHAT and CDR2 is FQNNGV. Trimming at V came to 1 base and at J to 5 bases, leaving 10 bases not matched to a gene. With random hexamers, roughly 0.45 to 1 ug RNA was reverse transcribed. A multiplex approach, immunoSEQ multiplex PCR, amplified TCR beta CDR3 across 54 Vbeta and 13 Jbeta. Each CDR3 protein is one row after TCRdb ran MiXCR on the immunoSEQ multiplex PCR reads. The top ten clones hold approximately 1% of a sample with approximately 74,000 distinct CDR3 sequences, around 94% of them seen once. The CD8+ and CD4+ T cells were negatively isolated, with the TEMRA cells enriched by FACS.

Source material: CD8+ T cells from PBMCs. The sequence came from a human donor with Susac syndrome. This sequence joins TRBV11-2 and TRBJ2-5; 7 nucleotides match TRBD2. For the CDR3, the DNA is TGTGCCAGCAGCTTAGGACCCGCGGAGGGAGGGGAGACCCAGTACTTC. Its translation: CASSLGPAEGGETQYF. Complete variable domain (other parts from reference TRBV11-2 and TRBJ2-5): EAGVAQSPRYKIIEKRQSVAFWCNPISGHATLYWYQQILGQGPKLLIQFQNNGVVDDSQLPKDRFSAERLKGVDSTLKIQPAKLEDSAVYLCASSLGPAEGGETQYFGPGTRLLVL.